This TCR beta chain stems from a study of cytomegalovirus exposure and HLA in healthy donors. The study's findings and limits: Using the classifier, cytomegalovirus status was reportedly diagnosed with high specificity and sensitivity. A later analysis found first-cohort TCR clusters tended to co-occur in the approximately 120 validation repertoires. Researchers counted roughly 150 TCR beta chains as cytomegalovirus-associated.

This clone was seen just once. Its antigen is not identified. The donors were members of the validation cohort, which comprised approximately 120 subjects and was separate from the first cohort of 666 subjects. Looked up from germline, CDR1 is MNHEY and CDR2 is SVGAGI. Trimming cost V 7 bases and J 4 bases, with 8 bases left between them. The CDR3 loop spans 11 amino acids. Repertoires were generated with immunoSEQ multiplex PCR, while TCRdb's copy carries only in-frame clones and drops some. Among roughly 300,000 clones listed, 85% to 90% were seen once. Sequencing was carried out using PBMCs. The receptor was derived from a woman aged 18-29 years in good health and CMV-seronegative. The V gene is TRBV6-5, the J gene TRBJ2-7, with D unresolved. This CDR3 reads CASTYGYEQYF. The CDR3 DNA sequence: TGTGCCAGCACCTACGGGTACGAGCAGTACTTC.